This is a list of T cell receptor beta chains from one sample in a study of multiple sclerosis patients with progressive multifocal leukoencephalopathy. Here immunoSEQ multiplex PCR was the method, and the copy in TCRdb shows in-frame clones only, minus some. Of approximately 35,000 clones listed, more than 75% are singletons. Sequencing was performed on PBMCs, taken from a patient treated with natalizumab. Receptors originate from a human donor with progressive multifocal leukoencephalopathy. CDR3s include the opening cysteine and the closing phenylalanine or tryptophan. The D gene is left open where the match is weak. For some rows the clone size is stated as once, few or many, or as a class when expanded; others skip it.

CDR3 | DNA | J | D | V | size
CASRIQGSEAFF | TGTGCCAGCAGAATACAGGGTAGTGAAGCTTTCTTT | TRBJ1-1 | . | TRBV28 | .
CASSSRMLVKDEAFF | TGTGCCAGCAGTTCAAGGATGTTGGTCAAGGATGAAGCTTTCTTT | TRBJ1-1 | . | TRBV28 | .
CASSPTWTSYEQYF | TGCGCCAGCAGCCCAACGTGGACTAGCTACGAGCAGTACTTC | TRBJ2-7 | TRBD2 | TRBV4-3 | .
CASSPLAGSNTEAFF | TGTGCCAGCTCACCACTCGCAGGGTCCAACACTGAAGCTTTCTTT | TRBJ1-1 | . | TRBV18 | .
CASSPSPPSAYYNEQFF | TGTGCCAGCAGCCCTTCCCCCCCTAGCGCATATTACAATGAGCAGTTCTTC | TRBJ2-1 | . | TRBV27 | .
CASSPTGQGNNEQFF | TGTGCCAGCTCACCGACGGGACAGGGAAACAATGAGCAGTTCTTC | TRBJ2-1 | TRBD1 | TRBV18 | .
CASRATSLNQPQHF | TGTGCCAGTAGGGCCACATCGCTCAATCAGCCCCAGCATTTT | TRBJ1-5 | . | TRBV19 | .
CASGDRNEKLFF | TGCGCCAGCGGTGACAGGAATGAAAAACTGTTTTTT | TRBJ1-4 | . | TRBV4-3 | .
CASHQYNEQFF | TGTGCCAGTCATCAGTACAATGAGCAGTTCTTC | TRBJ2-1 | . | TRBV19 | once
CASSETWGYTF | TGTGCCAGCAGTGAAACTTGGGGCTACACCTTC | TRBJ1-2 | . | TRBV6-1 | .
CASRGTGRYEQYF | TGTGCCAGCAGGGGTACAGGGAGGTACGAGCAGTACTTC | TRBJ2-7 | . | TRBV28 | .
CASSEGTGSYEQYF | TGTGCCAGCAGTGAAGGGACGGGTTCCTACGAGCAGTACTTC | TRBJ2-7 | . | TRBV6-1 | .
CASRDRGSGLGNTIYF | TGTGCCAGCCGGGACAGGGGATCAGGGCTCGGAAACACCATATATTTT | TRBJ1-3 | TRBD1 | TRBV28 | .
CASSVRVLAGSYNEQFF | TGTGCCAGCAGTGTTAGGGTACTAGCGGGATCCTACAATGAGCAGTTCTTC | TRBJ2-1 | TRBD2 | TRBV27 | .
CASSLDGLGTTEAFF | TGTGCCAGCAGTTTAGATGGTTTGGGGACCACTGAAGCTTTCTTT | TRBJ1-1 | . | TRBV6-1 | .
CASSVRTGGTGNQPQHF | TGTGCCAGCAGTGTCAGGACAGGGGGCACGGGCAATCAGCCCCAGCATTTT | TRBJ1-5 | TRBD1 | TRBV6-1 | once
CASSIAGNTGELFF | TGTGCCAGTAGTATAGCAGGGAACACCGGGGAGCTGTTTTTT | TRBJ2-2 | . | TRBV19 | .
CASSQDLMGNQPQHF | TGCGCCAGCAGCCAAGATCTAATGGGCAATCAGCCCCAGCATTTT | TRBJ1-5 | . | TRBV4-3 | .
CASSLKSNFGDEQFF | TGCGCCAGCAGCTTAAAGAGTAATTTCGGGGATGAGCAGTTCTTC | TRBJ2-1 | . | TRBV5-1 | .
CASSIRSGQAYEQYF | TGTGCCAGTAGTATTCGGTCGGGACAGGCCTACGAGCAGTACTTC | TRBJ2-7 | TRBD1 | TRBV19 | .
CATSRPGTSGKYEQFF | TGTGCCACCAGCAGACCTGGGACTAGCGGGAAGTATGAGCAGTTCTTC | TRBJ2-1 | TRBD2 | TRBV15 | .
CATSRDQRTENEQYF | TGTGCCACCAGCAGAGATCAGCGGACAGAGAACGAGCAGTACTTC | TRBJ2-7 | . | TRBV15 | .
CASSRRDSRNYTF | TGCGCCAGCAGCCGCCGGGACAGCAGGAATTACACCTTC | TRBJ1-2 | TRBD1 | TRBV4-3 | .
CASSFSRTSTQETQYF | TGTGCTAGCAGCTTTAGCAGGACCTCGACCCAAGAGACCCAGTACTTC | TRBJ2-5 | . | TRBV7-7 | .
CAGLTGGSNTEAFF | TGCGCCGGATTGACAGGGGGTTCCAACACTGAAGCTTTCTTT | TRBJ1-1 | TRBD1 | TRBV23-1 | .
CASHREGTEAFF | TGTGCCAGTCACCGGGAGGGGACTGAAGCTTTCTTT | TRBJ1-1 | . | TRBV6-5 | .
CAATMDRANQPQHF | TGTGCCGCGACGATGGACAGGGCGAATCAGCCCCAGCATTTT | TRBJ1-5 | . | TRBV21-1 | .
CASSETTTNTGELFF | TGTGCCAGCAGTGAAACTACGACGAACACCGGGGAGCTGTTTTTT | TRBJ2-2 | . | TRBV6-1 | .
CASSQDLEGYEQYF | TGTGCCAGCAGCCAAGACTTAGAGGGCTACGAGCAGTACTTC | TRBJ2-7 | . | TRBV14 | .
CASSELDRDFDEQYF | TGTGCCAGCAGTGAACTGGACAGGGATTTCGACGAGCAGTACTTC | TRBJ2-7 | TRBD1 | TRBV25-1 | .
CASGKRAGEFYGYTF | TGTGCCAGCGGTAAGAGGGCAGGGGAGTTCTATGGCTACACCTTC | TRBJ1-2 | . | TRBV9 | few
CASTPTELMNTEAFF | TGTGCCAGCACCCCGACTGAACTAATGAACACTGAAGCTTTCTTT | TRBJ1-1 | . | TRBV9 | .
CASSMEGQGNEQFF | TGCGCCAGCAGCATGGAGGGCCAGGGTAATGAGCAGTTCTTC | TRBJ2-1 | . | TRBV5-1 | .
CASSFVGVISSGELFF | TGTGCCAGCAGTTTTGTGGGGGTTATCTCATCCGGGGAGCTGTTTTTT | TRBJ2-2 | . | TRBV27 | .
CASSLAEGLEAFF | TGTGCCAGCAGCTTAGCAGAGGGACTTGAAGCTTTCTTT | TRBJ1-1 | . | TRBV11-2 | .
CASSRDRGPGELFF | TGTGCCAGCAGCCGGGACAGGGGGCCCGGGGAGCTGTTTTTT | TRBJ2-2 | TRBD1 | TRBV6-1 | .
CASTPGSGSNQPQHF | TGTGCCAGCACCCCAGGCTCTGGGAGCAATCAGCCCCAGCATTTT | TRBJ1-5 | . | TRBV7-2 | .
CASRTTGTGVGYGYTF | TGTGCCAGCAGGACGACGGGGACAGGGGTAGGGTATGGCTACACCTTC | TRBJ1-2 | TRBD1 | TRBV6-6 | .
CASSSLRGGDTEAFF | TGTGCCAGCAGCTCTCTCCGTGGAGGGGACACTGAAGCTTTCTTT | TRBJ1-1 | . | TRBV5-4 | .
CASSLSSGRAGYNEQFF | TGCGCCAGCAGCTTGTCTAGCGGGAGGGCCGGTTACAATGAGCAGTTCTTC | TRBJ2-1 | TRBD2 | TRBV5-1 | .
CASSKTGSGEQYF | TGTGCCAGCAGTAAGACAGGAAGCGGCGAGCAGTACTTC | TRBJ2-7 | . | TRBV6-4 | .
CASSYSEGGGNTIYF | TGTGCCAGCAGTTACTCGGAAGGGGGAGGAAACACCATATATTTT | TRBJ1-3 | . | TRBV6-6 | .
CASSLSSQGGLGQYF | TGTGCCAGCAGCTTATCTTCGCAGGGAGGACTAGGGCAGTACTTC | TRBJ2-7 | TRBD2 | TRBV7-2 | .
CASSQDGAGPGNTIYF | TGCGCCAGCAGCCAAGATGGGGCAGGGCCCGGAAACACCATATATTTT | TRBJ1-3 | . | TRBV4-3 | .
CASSLPGFSSYNEQFF | TGTGCCAGCAGCTTGCCGGGTTTTAGCTCCTACAATGAGCAGTTCTTC | TRBJ2-1 | . | TRBV5-4 | .
CASILDRLEKLFF | TGTGCCAGCATTTTAGACAGATTGGAAAAACTGTTTTTT | TRBJ1-4 | . | TRBV2 | .